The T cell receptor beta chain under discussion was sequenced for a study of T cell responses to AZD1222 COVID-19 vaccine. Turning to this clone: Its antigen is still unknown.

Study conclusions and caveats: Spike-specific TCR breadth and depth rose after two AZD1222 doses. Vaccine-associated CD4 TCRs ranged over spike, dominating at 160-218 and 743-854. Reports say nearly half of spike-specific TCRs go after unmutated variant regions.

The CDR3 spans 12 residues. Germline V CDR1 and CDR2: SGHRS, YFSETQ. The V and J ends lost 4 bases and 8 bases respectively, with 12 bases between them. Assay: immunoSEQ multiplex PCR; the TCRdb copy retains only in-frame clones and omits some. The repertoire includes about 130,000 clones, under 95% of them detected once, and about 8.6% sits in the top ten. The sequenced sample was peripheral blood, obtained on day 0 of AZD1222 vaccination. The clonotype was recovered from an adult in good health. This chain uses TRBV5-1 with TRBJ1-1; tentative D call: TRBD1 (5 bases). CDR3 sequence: CASSLPGTEAFF. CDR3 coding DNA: TGCGCCAGCAGCCTGCCCGGGACCGAAGCTTTCTTT.